This entry lists 27 T cell receptor beta chains sequenced from one sample in a study of blood T cell repertoires in COVID-19. Profiling relied on immunoSEQ multiplex PCR, and the TCRdb table lists in-frame clones only, not all of them. Of approximately 260,000 clones in the sample, approximately 90% are singletons; the top ten hold approximately 2.1%. Material for sequencing was peripheral blood. These TCRs come from a middle-aged woman who had recovered from COVID-19.

The chain employs TRBV2 and TRBJ1-1; TRBD1 aligns across 10 bases. J gave up 3 bases and V 3 bases, and 4 bases lay outside the gene matches. Germline CDR1 is SNHLY and CDR2 is FYNNEI. The CDR3 loop spans 15 amino acids. The CDR3 sequence: CASSDIGTGDTEAFF. Here the CDR3 DNA reads TGTGCCAGCAGTGACATCGGGACAGGGGACACTGAAGCTTTCTTT.

The chain combines TRBV28 with TRBJ2-7; TRBD1 is a possible D gene (6 bases). CDR3 length: 14 residues. The V gene's germline CDR1 is MDHEN and CDR2 SYDVKM. Trimming took 7 bases from V and 2 from J, leaving 15 bases between them. The CDR3 DNA follows: TGTGCCAGCACTCCACAGGGAAGGCCCTACGAGCAGTACTTC. Translating gives CASTPQGRPYEQYF.

The gene calls are TRBV19 and TRBJ2-3; 10 bases align to TRBD1. Germline lookup yields CDR1 LNHDA and CDR2 SQIVND (reference sequence). This CDR3 is 15 amino acids long. V lost 4 bases and J lost 5; bases outside the gene matches: 6. The CDR3 loop reads CASSTLGQGIDTQYF. The CDR3 DNA follows: TGTGCCAGTAGTACACTGGGACAGGGGATAGATACGCAGTATTTT.

Written as DNA, the CDR3 is TGCGCCAGCAGCACCGGGACAGGGGGCCGGACCGGGGAGCTGTTTTTT. Protein: CASSTGTGGRTGELFF. V gene TRBV5-1 combines with J gene TRBJ2-2, with 12 positions matching TRBD1. The germline V gene has CDR1 SGHRS and CDR2 YFSETQ. Trimming cost V 4 bases and J 5 bases; bases outside gene matches: 6. The CDR3 totals 16 residues. The full variable domain, with the rest looked up from reference TRBV5-1 and TRBJ2-2, is KAGVTQTPRYLIKTRGQQVTLSCSPISGHRSVSWYQQTPGQGLQFLFEYFSETQRNKGNFPGRFSGRQFSNSRSEMNVSTLELGDSALYLCASSTGTGGRTGELFFGEGSRLTVL.

The V call is TRBV19, the J call TRBJ1-2, with 8 bases fitting TRBD1. The V gene end was trimmed by 6 bases and the J gene end by 7 bases; junction bases not matched to a gene: 7. The germline V gene has CDR1 LNHDA and CDR2 SQIVND (reference sequence). The CDR3 spans 13 residues. The CDR3 DNA follows: TGTGCCAGTAGCAGACAGGGGTCGTTTGGCTACACCTTC. Amino acids: CASSRQGSFGYTF.

Only a few counts were recorded for this clone. This chain joins TRBV7-3 and TRBJ2-2, with D possibly matching TRBD1 (6 bases). Looked up from germline, CDR1 is SGHTA and CDR2 is FQGTGA. This CDR3 region has 15 residues. The V end lost 2 bases, the J end lost 4 bases, and 11 bases lay between the germline ends. In DNA form, the CDR3 reads TGTGCCAGCAGCTTAGGGCAGGGGCCCACCGGGGAGCTGTTTTTT. Translating gives CASSLGQGPTGELFF.

V and J are TRBV9 and TRBJ2-7, with 11 bases lining up with TRBD1. V gave up 4 bases and J gave up 7 bases; unmatched junction bases: 7. Germline V gives CDR1 SGDLS, CDR2 YYNGEE. This CDR3 is 14 amino acids long. This CDR3 reads CASSSLGTGGEQYF. The CDR3 DNA follows: TGTGCCAGCAGCTCCCTCGGGACAGGGGGAGAGCAGTACTTC.

V is TRBV7-2 and J is TRBJ2-4; 9 bases are shared with TRBD2. In germline, CDR1 is SGHTA, CDR2 FQGNSA. Trimming took 3 bases from V and 3 from J; bases not matched to a gene: 0. The CDR3 is 14 amino acids. In DNA form, the CDR3 reads TGTGCCAGCAGCTTGACTAGCGGCAAAAACATTCAGTACTTC. Its protein is CASSLTSGKNIQYF.

The genes are TRBV3-1 (or the pseudogene TRBV3-2) and TRBJ1-1; D is uncertain. The CDR3 loop spans 17 amino acids. Trimming shortened V by 0 bases and J by 0 bases, and 14 bases separated the two germline ends. The germline gives CDR1 LGHDT, CDR2 YNNKEL (reference sequence). Here the CDR3 reads CASSQERGKGMNTEAFF. Here the CDR3 DNA reads TGTGCCAGCAGCCAAGAACGAGGGAAGGGAATGAACACTGAAGCTTTCTTT.

The chain is built from TRBV18 and TRBJ1-5, with a possible D match to TRBD1 (6 bases). The CDR3 consists of 14 residues. The germline V gene has CDR1 KGHSH and CDR2 LQKENI. The V end lost 3 bases, the J end lost 6 bases, and 12 bases lay between the germline ends. The DNA for the CDR3 is TGTGCCAGCTCACCCCTTACAGGGATTCAGCCCCAGCATTTT. It yields the protein CASSPLTGIQPQHF.

This chain links TRBV11-2 with TRBJ1-1, with TRBD1 matching over 9 bases. CDR3 size: 15 residues. V trimming: 2 bases; J trimming: 4 bases; junction bases outside the gene matches: 5. Germline V CDR1 and CDR2: SGHAT, FQNNGV. CDR3 residues: CASSLRDRVPTEAFF. CDR3 coding DNA: TGTGCCAGCAGCTTAAGGGACAGGGTCCCCACTGAAGCTTTCTTT.

This clone was detected a few times. V gene TRBV4-3 combines with J gene TRBJ2-7; 8 positions match TRBD1. The CDR3 has 15 amino acids. V lost 1 base to trimming and J lost 3 bases; unmatched junction nucleotides: 5. Germline V gives CDR1 LGHNA, CDR2 YSLEER. The CDR3 protein is CASSQATGAGYEQYF. CDR3 nucleotide sequence: TGCGCCAGCAGCCAAGCGACAGGGGCCGGCTACGAGCAGTACTTC.

In its sample, this clone was seen a few times. The chain uses TRBV14 and TRBJ1-6; unclear D gene. V lost 0 bases, J lost 7 bases, and 19 bases lay in between. Germline V gene sequence: CDR1 SGHDN, CDR2 FVKESK. The length of the CDR3 is 18 residues. DNA for the CDR3: TGTGCCAGCAGCCAAGATCGGCGGAAGGTTAAGTCCAATTCACCCCTCCACTTT. Protein: CASSQDRRKVKSNSPLHF.

V and J are TRBV2 and TRBJ2-4; TRBD1 matches 8 bases. The CDR3 sequence is 16 residues long. Per germline, CDR1 SNHLY and CDR2 FYNNEI. The junction had 8 bases not matched to a gene; V was cut back by 6 bases and J by 1 base. The CDR3 coding sequence is TGTGCCAGCAGCCCGACAGGGGCGGGTGCCAAAAACATTCAGTACTTC. It is translated as CASSPTGAGAKNIQYF.

This clone was seen just once. The chain has TRBV19 and TRBJ1-2, with 9 bases fitting TRBD1. Germline CDR1 LNHDA, CDR2 SQIVND (reference sequence). The V segment lost 3 bases and the J segment 7 bases; nucleotides outside the gene matches: 9. CDR3 length: 15 residues. CDR3 protein: CASSILGTGSTGYTF. Written as DNA, the CDR3 is TGTGCCAGTAGTATTCTTGGGACAGGGTCCACTGGCTACACCTTC.

The V call is TRBV4-3, the J call TRBJ2-3; D perhaps matches TRBD1 (5 bases). The germline V and J ends were trimmed by 5 bases and 6 bases, with 12 bases remaining between them. This CDR3 spans 13 amino acids. Germline loops: CDR1 LGHNA, CDR2 YSLEER. The CDR3 DNA is TGCGCCAGCAGCTCCATTAAGGGGGATACGCAGTATTTT. The encoded protein is CASSSIKGDTQYF.

This chain links TRBV7-2 with TRBJ1-5, with D unclear. This CDR3 contains 16 residues. Trimming stripped 2 bases from V and 2 bases from J, with 13 bases between. CDR1 is SGHTA, CDR2 FQGNSA, per germline. The CDR3 sequence: CASSLSAGWGNQPQHF. The CDR3 DNA follows: TGTGCCAGCAGCTTAAGTGCGGGATGGGGCAATCAGCCCCAGCATTTT.

As DNA, the CDR3 is TGTGCCAGCACCGTGGGAGGGGATACCTACGAGCAGTACTTC. Protein sequence: CASTVGGDTYEQYF. The V call is TRBV9, the J call TRBJ2-7; 7 bases agree with TRBD2. The J segment lost 2 bases and the V segment lost 6 bases, leaving 8 bases of the junction unmatched. The CDR3 has 14 amino acids. CDR1 and CDR2 (germline): SGDLS, YYNGEE.

The rearrangement links TRBV5-4 to TRBJ2-2; 8 bases map to TRBD1. Germline CDR1 and CDR2: SGHNT and YYREEE (reference sequence). CDR3 size: 15 residues. V trimming: 0 bases; J trimming: 6 bases; junction bases outside the gene matches: 4. The CDR3 sequence: CASSLETGGPGELFF. CDR3 in DNA: TGTGCCAGCAGCTTGGAAACAGGGGGTCCCGGGGAGCTGTTTTTT.

V gene TRBV7-2 combines with J gene TRBJ2-2; 10 bases agree with TRBD2. Germline assignment: CDR1 SGHTA and CDR2 FQGNSA. Trimming removed 2 bases from V and 2 bases from J; junction bases left unmatched: 11. The CDR3 extends over 19 amino acids. The CDR3 DNA follows: TGTGCCAGCAGCTTACTTATGTGGACTAGCGGAGCAAACACCGGGGAGCTGTTTTTT. Protein sequence: CASSLLMWTSGANTGELFF.

A single count supports this clone. The chain combines TRBV2 with TRBJ1-5; 9 bases agree with TRBD1. CDR1 and CDR2 (germline): SNHLY, FYNNEI. Losses at the gene ends were 4 bases for V and 7 bases for J; bases not matched to a gene: 8. This CDR3 has 15 amino acids. CDR3 DNA: TGTGCCAGCAGTGTCGAACAGGGGGCTGGACAGCCCCAGCATTTT. Its protein is CASSVEQGAGQPQHF.

The chain links TRBV2 to TRBJ2-7, with 9 bases identical to TRBD1. The V gene's germline CDR1 is SNHLY and CDR2 FYNNEI. CDR3 length equals 15 residues. J was trimmed by 5 bases and V by 4 bases; bases with no gene match: 9. The CDR3 sequence: CASSVGGTGRHEQYF. The CDR3 DNA sequence: TGTGCCAGCAGTGTGGGAGGGACAGGGAGGCACGAGCAGTACTTC.

The chain uses TRBV7-2 and TRBJ2-2, with TRBD1 matching over 10 bases. The CDR3 has 16 residues. The V segment lost 5 bases and the J segment 3 bases; nucleotides outside the gene matches: 6. The germline V gene has CDR1 SGHTA and CDR2 FQGNSA. The CDR3 DNA reads as TGTGCCAGCAGCCCAAGGACAGGGGGGTACACCGGGGAGCTGTTTTTT. This translates into CASSPRTGGYTGELFF.

The J gene is TRBJ2-1, the V gene TRBV18; TRBD1 aligns across 7 bases. The CDR3 consists of 15 residues. The V gene's germline CDR1 is KGHSH and CDR2 LQKENI. J gave up 4 bases and V 6 bases, and 9 bases lay outside the gene matches. The CDR3 region is CASSYEGQPYNEQFF. The CDR3 nucleotides are TGTGCCAGCTCGTACGAGGGACAGCCATACAATGAGCAGTTCTTC.

In its sample, this clone was seen once. The CDR3 region has the DNA TGTGCCAGCAGTTACTTACAGGGGTCGGGCAATCAGCCCCAGCATTTT. Residues: CASSYLQGSGNQPQHF. The chain is built from TRBV6-6 and TRBJ1-5; 7 bases align to TRBD1. This CDR3 comprises 16 residues. V gave up 1 base and J gave up 2 bases; unmatched junction bases: 5. Germline V gene lookup returns CDR1 MNHNY and CDR2 SVGAGI (reference sequence).

The sample holds one count of this clone. The chain carries TRBV4-1 and TRBJ2-7; possibly TRBD2 for D (6 bases). Trimming took 4 bases from V and 3 from J, leaving 13 bases between them. CDR3 length: 14 amino acids. Germline V gene data show CDR1 as MGHRA and CDR2 as YSYEKL. The CDR3, as DNA: TGCGCCAGCAGCCCGTCCGGGGGTCACTACGAGCAGTACTTC. Translated: CASSPSGGHYEQYF.

The chain combines TRBV9 with TRBJ2-7, with a tentative D call TRBD1 (5 bases). V shed 4 bases and J shed 6 bases, with 17 bases lying between them. CDR3 length equals 14 residues. Germline V gives CDR1 SGDLS, CDR2 YYNGEE. In nucleotides, the CDR3 is TGTGCCAGCAGCCCCAGACAGAACCCTCCCGAGCAGTACTTC. Residues: CASSPRQNPPEQYF.